This T cell receptor beta chain comes out of a study of human T cells and chemical hapten exposure. Across the whole study: On 2 cm by 2 cm of upper inner arm skin, sensitization was performed with 2% DPC.

TCRdb ran MiXCR on the RACE reads and lists one entry per CDR3 protein. The data show roughly 380,000 distinct CDR3 sequences, 4% to 5.5% seen once. Time point reported: patch test 1, 2 weeks after DPC sensitization. Specified treatment: therapeutic diphenylcyclopropenone sensitization with weekly scalp DPC. To note about this clonotype: At one end the junction does not follow the germline gene, possibly because of a read error.

The germline CDR1 and CDR2 sequences are SGDLS and YYNGEE. The CDR3 contains 14 residues. The chain uses TRBV9 and TRBJ2-7; 9 bases are shared with TRBD1. This sequence originates from a woman in her forties or fifties with alopecia areata. Some clones in this sample may be carry-over from other donors' samples. The sequenced sample was whole blood, obtained in connection with sensitization to the hapten diphenylcyclopropenone (DPC). The CDR3 bases are TGTGCCAGCAGCCCTCGACAGGGGGGCTACGAGCAGTGCTTC. Translation: CASSPRQGGYEQCF.